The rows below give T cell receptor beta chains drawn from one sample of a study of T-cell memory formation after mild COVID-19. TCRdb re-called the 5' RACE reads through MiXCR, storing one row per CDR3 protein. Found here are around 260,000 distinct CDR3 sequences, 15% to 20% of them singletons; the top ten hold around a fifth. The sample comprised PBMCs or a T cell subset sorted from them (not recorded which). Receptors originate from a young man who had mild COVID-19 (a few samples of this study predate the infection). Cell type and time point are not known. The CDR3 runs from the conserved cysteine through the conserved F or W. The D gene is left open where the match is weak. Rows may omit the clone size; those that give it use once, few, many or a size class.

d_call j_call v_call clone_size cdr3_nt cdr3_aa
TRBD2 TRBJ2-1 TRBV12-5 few TGTGCTAGTGGTTTTTTGGTTAGCGGGGGCAATGAGCAGTTCTTC CASGFLVSGGNEQFF
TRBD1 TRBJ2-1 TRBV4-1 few TGCGCCAGCAGCTTAGGACAGGGTGAGGACAATGAGCAGTTCTTC CASSLGQGEDNEQFF
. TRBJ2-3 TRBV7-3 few TGTGCCAGCAGCACCCCCAGCGCCCCCACAGATACGCAGTATTTT CASSTPSAPTDTQYF
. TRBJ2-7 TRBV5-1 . TGCGCCAGCAGCTTGGAGGGGGACGAGCAGTACTTC CASSLEGDEQYF
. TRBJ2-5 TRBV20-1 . TGCAGTGCTGGCAGGCGGGCGGGAGAGACCCAGTACTTC CSAGRRAGETQYF
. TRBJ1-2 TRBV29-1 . TGCAGCACAAACAGGGCTGGCTATGGCTACACCTTC CSTNRAGYGYTF
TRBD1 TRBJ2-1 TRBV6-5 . TGTGCCAGTCGTAGGGGGCACACCTACAATGAGCAGTTCTTC CASRRGHTYNEQFF
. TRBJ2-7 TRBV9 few TGTGCCAGCAGCGCATCGGGTCGCTCCTACGAGCAGTACTTC CASSASGRSYEQYF
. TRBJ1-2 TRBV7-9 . TGTGCCAGCAGCTTAGTGGGAAGAGGCTACACCTTC CASSLVGRGYTF
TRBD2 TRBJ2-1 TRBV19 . TGTGCCAGTGGCCTAGCGGGCGGGATAAATGAGCAGTTCTTC CASGLAGGINEQFF
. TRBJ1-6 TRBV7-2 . TGTGCCAGCCGACCTTTCGCCTATAATTCACCCCTCCACTTT CASRPFAYNSPLHF
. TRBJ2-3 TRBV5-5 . TGTGCCAGCAGCGCAAGTACGGTCCCTGGCACAGATACGCAGTATTTT CASSASTVPGTDTQYF
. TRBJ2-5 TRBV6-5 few TGTGCCAGCAGTTACTCGGCCAGGAAGGGCCAAGAGACCCAGTACTTC CASSYSARKGQETQYF
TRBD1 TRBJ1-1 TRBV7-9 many TGTGCCAGCAGCCAGACAGGGGGCACTGAAGCTTTCTTT CASSQTGGTEAFF
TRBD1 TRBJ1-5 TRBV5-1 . TGCGCCAGCAGCTCGAAAACTATGGGACAGGGGAATCAGCCCCAGCATTTT CASSSKTMGQGNQPQHF
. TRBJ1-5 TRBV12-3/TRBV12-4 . TGTGCCAGCAGTTTAGGCTCCCATCAGCCCCAGCATTTT CASSLGSHQPQHF
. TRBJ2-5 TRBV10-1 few TGCGCCAGCAGCGGAGGAGGGTACCAAGAGACCCAGTACTTC CASSGGGYQETQYF
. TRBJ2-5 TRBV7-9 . TGTGCCAGCACCCCTAGCTTGGAGGAGACCCAGTACTTC CASTPSLEETQYF
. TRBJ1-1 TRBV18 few TGTGCCAGCTCACCACCGATTAACACTGAAGCTTTCTTT CASSPPINTEAFF
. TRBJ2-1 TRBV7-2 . TGTGCCAGCAGGTTCCGTGGTCTAATGGACAATGAGCAGTTCTTC CASRFRGLMDNEQFF
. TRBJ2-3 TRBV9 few TGTGCCAGCAGCGTAGCTTGGGGGACCTCCGGAGATACGCAGTATTTT CASSVAWGTSGDTQYF
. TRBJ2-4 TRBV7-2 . TGTGCCAGCAGCTTAAGGTCCGAAAACATTCAGTACTTC CASSLRSENIQYF
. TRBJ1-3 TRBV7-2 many TGTGCCAGCAGCTTGGTCGGGGGGCCTGGAAACACCATATATTTT CASSLVGGPGNTIYF
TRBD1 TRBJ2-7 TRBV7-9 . TGTGCCAGCAGCCGATCGGGACAGGGGCGTCCCTACGAGCAGTACTTC CASSRSGQGRPYEQYF
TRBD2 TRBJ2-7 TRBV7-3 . TGTGCCAGCAGCGTTACCGGGACTAGCACCAACGAGCAGTACTTC CASSVTGTSTNEQYF
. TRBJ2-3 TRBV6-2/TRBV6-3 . TGTGCCAGCAGTCGCCCGACGGCGACGGTCACAGATACGCAGTATTTT CASSRPTATVTDTQYF
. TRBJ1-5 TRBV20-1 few TGCAGCAGTAGACAATCAGGGACTGATCAGCCCCAGCATTTT CSSRQSGTDQPQHF
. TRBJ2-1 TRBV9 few TGTGCCAGCAGCGCCGGGGGTATATCCTACAATGAGCAGTTCTTC CASSAGGISYNEQFF
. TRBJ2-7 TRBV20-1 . TGCAGTGCTTACAGCTCCTACGAGCAGTACTTC CSAYSSYEQYF
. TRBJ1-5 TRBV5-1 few TGCGCCACCGCCGGGACACGGAGGGTTTATCCGCCCCAGCATTTT CATAGTRRVYPPQHF
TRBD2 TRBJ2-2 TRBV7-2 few TGTGCCAGCAGCCTCTATATGGGGGGGGACACCGGGGAGCTGTTTTTT CASSLYMGGDTGELFF
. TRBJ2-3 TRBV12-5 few TGTGCTAGTGGCCTCGCTGCAGGGTCCACAGATACGCAGTATTTT CASGLAAGSTDTQYF
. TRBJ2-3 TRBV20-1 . TGCAGTGCTAGAGATGACGCCACAGATACGCAGTATTTT CSARDDATDTQYF
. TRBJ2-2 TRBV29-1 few TGCAGCGTTACCGGGGACCTTAACACCGGGGAGCTGTTTTTT CSVTGDLNTGELFF
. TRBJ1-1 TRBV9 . TGTGCCAGCAGGCTACAGGTATCGAACACTGAAGCTTTCTTT CASRLQVSNTEAFF
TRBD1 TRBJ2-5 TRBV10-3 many TGTGCCACTTTGATGACAGGGGAAACAGAGACCCAGTACTTC CATLMTGETETQYF
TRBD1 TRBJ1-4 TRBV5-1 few TGCGCCAGCAGCCCGGCTACAGGGGGAGATGAAAAACTGTTTTTT CASSPATGGDEKLFF
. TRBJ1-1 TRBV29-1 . TGCAGCGTTGTAACCGGGGACACTGAAGCTTTCTTT CSVVTGDTEAFF